These T cell receptor beta chains were read from a single sample in a study of sequential checkpoint blockade in melanoma. Produced via immunoSEQ multiplex PCR; TCRdb's table is partial and in-frame only. The sample has 20,000 to 25,000 clones; approximately 78% are singletons. Source: CD8+ T cells sorted from blood (inferred from file names), taken from a patient given nivolumab and ipilimumab in sequence. These receptors were obtained from a human donor with melanoma. Each CDR3 is given with its conserved first and last residue. Each record gives: clone size, D gene, J gene, V gene, CDR3 protein, CDR3 DNA. D genes are given only for firm matches. Clone size appears in some rows only: once, few, many, or a class for an expanded clone.

abundance: NA; d_gene: TRBD1; j_gene: TRBJ1-2; v_gene: TRBV27; CDR3aa: CASSPEQGASGYTF; CDR3nt: TGTGCCAGCAGCCCAGAACAGGGGGCTAGTGGCTACACCTTC
abundance: NA; d_gene: TRBD1; j_gene: TRBJ1-2; v_gene: TRBV27; CDR3aa: CASSPHRGRDYGYTF; CDR3nt: TGTGCCAGCAGTCCTCACAGGGGGCGCGACTATGGCTACACCTTC
abundance: NA; d_gene: NA; j_gene: TRBJ2-7; v_gene: TRBV21-1; CDR3aa: CASPGGRLSYEQYF; CDR3nt: TGTGCCAGCCCCGGGGGACGTTTGTCCTACGAGCAGTACTTC
abundance: NA; d_gene: NA; j_gene: TRBJ2-2; v_gene: TRBV6-5; CDR3aa: CASRVDSPNTGELFF; CDR3nt: TGTGCCAGCAGAGTCGACAGCCCGAACACCGGGGAGCTGTTTTTT
abundance: NA; d_gene: NA; j_gene: TRBJ2-3; v_gene: TRBV28; CDR3aa: CASSLPAGAGSTDTQYF; CDR3nt: TGTGCCAGCAGTTTACCCGCAGGGGCCGGTAGCACAGATACGCAGTATTTT
abundance: NA; d_gene: NA; j_gene: TRBJ1-1; v_gene: TRBV19; CDR3aa: CASSFGLGHVGNTEAFF; CDR3nt: TGTGCCAGTAGTTTCGGTTTAGGACACGTCGGGAACACTGAAGCTTTCTTT
abundance: few; d_gene: TRBD1; j_gene: TRBJ2-7; v_gene: TRBV27; CDR3aa: CASSPGQFPYEQYF; CDR3nt: TGTGCCAGCAGCCCGGGACAGTTTCCCTACGAGCAGTACTTC
abundance: NA; d_gene: TRBD1; j_gene: TRBJ1-2; v_gene: TRBV7-8; CDR3aa: CASSVYEGARGYTF; CDR3nt: TGTGCCAGCAGCGTCTACGAGGGGGCGCGAGGCTACACCTTC
abundance: few; d_gene: NA; j_gene: TRBJ2-3; v_gene: TRBV9; CDR3aa: CASSVEGRQGDTQYF; CDR3nt: TGTGCCAGCAGCGTAGAGGGCAGGCAGGGGGATACGCAGTATTTT
abundance: few; d_gene: NA; j_gene: TRBJ2-7; v_gene: TRBV7-9; CDR3aa: CASSERARAPEQYF; CDR3nt: TGTGCCAGCAGCGAACGGGCCAGGGCTCCCGAGCAGTACTTC
abundance: NA; d_gene: NA; j_gene: TRBJ2-3; v_gene: TRBV10-3; CDR3aa: CAISDHSTDTQYF; CDR3nt: TGTGCCATCAGTGACCATAGCACAGATACGCAGTATTTT
abundance: NA; d_gene: NA; j_gene: TRBJ2-7; v_gene: TRBV9; CDR3aa: CASSVGQNSYEQYF; CDR3nt: TGTGCCAGCAGCGTAGGACAGAACTCCTACGAGCAGTACTTC
abundance: NA; d_gene: NA; j_gene: TRBJ1-1; v_gene: TRBV6-6; CDR3aa: CASSYSWSSLRTEAFF; CDR3nt: TGTGCCAGCAGTTACTCGTGGTCTTCTTTGAGGACTGAAGCTTTCTTT
abundance: NA; d_gene: NA; j_gene: TRBJ2-3; v_gene: TRBV11-2; CDR3aa: CASSSYLSTQYF; CDR3nt: TGTGCCAGCAGCTCCTACTTGTCTACGCAGTATTTT
abundance: NA; d_gene: TRBD1; j_gene: TRBJ2-2; v_gene: TRBV9; CDR3aa: CASASETGGTGELFF; CDR3nt: TGTGCCAGCGCCTCCGAGACAGGGGGCACCGGGGAGCTGTTTTTT
abundance: NA; d_gene: NA; j_gene: TRBJ1-5; v_gene: TRBV5-6; CDR3aa: CASSFGGGASNQPQHF; CDR3nt: TGTGCCAGCAGCTTTGGCGGGGGCGCGAGCAATCAGCCCCAGCATTTT
abundance: NA; d_gene: NA; j_gene: TRBJ1-2; v_gene: TRBV5-5; CDR3aa: CASSLGAGSNYGYTF; CDR3nt: TGTGCCAGCAGCTTGGGGGCCGGATCTAACTATGGCTACACCTTC
abundance: NA; d_gene: NA; j_gene: TRBJ1-4; v_gene: TRBV4-3; CDR3aa: CASSQDRAGDEKLFF; CDR3nt: TGCGCCAGCAGCCAAGATAGGGCAGGGGATGAAAAACTGTTTTTT
abundance: NA; d_gene: NA; j_gene: TRBJ1-2; v_gene: TRBV1; CDR3aa: CTSSQCQGTNYGYTF; CDR3nt: TGCACCAGCAGCCAATGCCAGGGAACCAACTATGGCTACACCTTC
abundance: NA; d_gene: NA; j_gene: TRBJ2-3; v_gene: TRBV5-1; CDR3aa: CASSLYTLSTDTQYF; CDR3nt: TGCGCCAGCAGCCTGTACACCTTAAGCACAGATACGCAGTATTTT
abundance: NA; d_gene: NA; j_gene: TRBJ1-3; v_gene: TRBV7-6; CDR3aa: CASSPGHGTTSGNTIYF; CDR3nt: TGTGCCAGCAGCCCAGGGCACGGAACGACATCTGGAAACACCATATATTTT
abundance: NA; d_gene: TRBD2; j_gene: TRBJ2-2; v_gene: TRBV10-2; CDR3aa: CASSEAGGRYTGELFF; CDR3nt: TGCGCCAGCAGTGAAGCGGGAGGACGCTATACCGGGGAGCTGTTTTTT
abundance: NA; d_gene: TRBD1; j_gene: TRBJ1-5; v_gene: TRBV5-8; CDR3aa: CASSFGTGLGNQPQHF; CDR3nt: TGTGCCAGCAGCTTCGGGACAGGGCTAGGCAATCAGCCCCAGCATTTT
abundance: once; d_gene: NA; j_gene: TRBJ2-5; v_gene: TRBV11-2; CDR3aa: CASSDRQGLEETQYF; CDR3nt: TGTGCCAGCAGCGACCGGCAGGGACTTGAAGAGACCCAGTACTTC
abundance: NA; d_gene: NA; j_gene: TRBJ1-3; v_gene: TRBV19; CDR3aa: CASQERGSGNTIYF; CDR3nt: TGTGCCAGCCAGGAACGGGGGTCTGGAAACACCATATATTTT
abundance: NA; d_gene: TRBD2; j_gene: TRBJ2-7; v_gene: TRBV5-6; CDR3aa: CASSLLAGDEQYF; CDR3nt: TGTGCCAGCAGCTTACTAGCGGGGGACGAGCAGTACTTC
abundance: NA; d_gene: NA; j_gene: TRBJ2-7; v_gene: TRBV4-1; CDR3aa: CASSQGRASYEQYF; CDR3nt: TGCGCCAGCAGCCAAGGGCGGGCTTCCTACGAGCAGTACTTC